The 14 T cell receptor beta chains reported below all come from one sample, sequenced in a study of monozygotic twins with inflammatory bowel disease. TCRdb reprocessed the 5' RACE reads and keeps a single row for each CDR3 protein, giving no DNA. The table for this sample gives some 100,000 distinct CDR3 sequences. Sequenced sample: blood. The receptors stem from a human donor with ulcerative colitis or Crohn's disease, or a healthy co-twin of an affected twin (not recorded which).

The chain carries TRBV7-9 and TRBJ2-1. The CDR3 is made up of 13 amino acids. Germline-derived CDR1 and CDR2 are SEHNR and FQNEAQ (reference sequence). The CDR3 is CASSLYESELGFF.

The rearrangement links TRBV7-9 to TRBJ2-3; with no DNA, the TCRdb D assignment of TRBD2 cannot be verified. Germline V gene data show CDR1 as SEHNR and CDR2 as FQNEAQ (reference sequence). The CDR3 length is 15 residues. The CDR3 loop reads CASSLDGSGSNTQYF. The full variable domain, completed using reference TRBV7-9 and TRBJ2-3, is DTGVSQNPRHKITKRGQNVTFRCDPISEHNRLYWYRQTLGQGPEFLTYFQNEAQLEKSRLLSDRFSAERPKGSFSTLEIQRTEQGDSAMYLCASSLDGSGSNTQYFGPGTRLTVL.

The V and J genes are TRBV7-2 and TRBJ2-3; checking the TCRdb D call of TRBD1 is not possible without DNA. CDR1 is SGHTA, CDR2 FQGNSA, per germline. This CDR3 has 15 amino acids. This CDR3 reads CASSRDRRRKDTQYF.

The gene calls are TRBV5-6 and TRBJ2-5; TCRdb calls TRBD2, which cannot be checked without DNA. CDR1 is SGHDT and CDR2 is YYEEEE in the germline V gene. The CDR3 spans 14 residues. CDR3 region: CASSPRTSGGAPDF. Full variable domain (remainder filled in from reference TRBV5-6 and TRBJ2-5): DAGVTQSPTHLIKTRGQQVTLRCSPKSGHDTVSWYQQALGQGPQFIFQYYEEEERQRGNFPDRFSGHQFPNYSSELNVNALLLGDSALYLCASSPRTSGGAPDFGPGTRLLVL.

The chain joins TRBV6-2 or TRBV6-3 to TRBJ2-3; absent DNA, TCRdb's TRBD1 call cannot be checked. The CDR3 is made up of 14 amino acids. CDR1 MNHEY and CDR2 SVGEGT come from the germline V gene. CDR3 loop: CASSYSQGSDTQYF.

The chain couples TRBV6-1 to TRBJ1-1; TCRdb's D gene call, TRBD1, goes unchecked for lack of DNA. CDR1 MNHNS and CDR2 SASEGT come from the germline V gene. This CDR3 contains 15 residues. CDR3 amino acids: CASSPRFGTHVEAFF.

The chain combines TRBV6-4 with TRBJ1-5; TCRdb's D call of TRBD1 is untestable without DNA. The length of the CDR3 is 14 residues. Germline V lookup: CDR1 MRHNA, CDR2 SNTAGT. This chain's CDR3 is CASRRTGDNQPQHF.

The CDR3: CASSFRTSGGSSTDTQYF. The J gene is TRBJ2-3, the V gene TRBV7-8; there is no DNA to check the TCRdb D call of TRBD2. The germline V gene encodes CDR1 SGHVS and CDR2 FQNEAQ. The CDR3 covers 18 residues.

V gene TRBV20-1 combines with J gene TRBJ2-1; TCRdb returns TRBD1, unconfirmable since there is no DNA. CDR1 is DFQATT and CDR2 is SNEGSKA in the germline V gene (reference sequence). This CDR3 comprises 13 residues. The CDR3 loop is CSASGDSHNEQFF.

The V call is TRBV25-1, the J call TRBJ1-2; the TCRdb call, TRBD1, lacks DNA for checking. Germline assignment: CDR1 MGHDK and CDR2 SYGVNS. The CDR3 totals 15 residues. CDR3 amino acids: CASSEYGGQGAGYTF.

CDR3 sequence: CASSWIPGLVPYEQYF. The V and J genes are TRBV7-2 and TRBJ2-7; TCRdb gives TRBD2 as the D gene, but with no DNA this cannot be confirmed. The germline gives CDR1 SGHTA, CDR2 FQGNSA. This CDR3 has 16 residues. The whole variable domain, filled in from reference TRBV7-2 and TRBJ2-7, reads GAGVSQSPSNKVTEKGKDVELRCDPISGHTALYWYRQSLGQGLEFLIYFQGNSAPDKSGLPSDRFSAERTGGSVSTLTIQRTQQEDSAVYLCASSWIPGLVPYEQYFGPGTRLTVT.

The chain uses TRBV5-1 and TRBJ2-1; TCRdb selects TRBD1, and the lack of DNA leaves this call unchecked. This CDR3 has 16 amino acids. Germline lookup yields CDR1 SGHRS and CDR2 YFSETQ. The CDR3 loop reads CASSSNSRTGDNEQFF.

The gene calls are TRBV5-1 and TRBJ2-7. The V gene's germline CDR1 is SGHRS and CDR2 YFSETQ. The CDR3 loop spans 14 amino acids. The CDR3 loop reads CASSLVVPYGEQYF.

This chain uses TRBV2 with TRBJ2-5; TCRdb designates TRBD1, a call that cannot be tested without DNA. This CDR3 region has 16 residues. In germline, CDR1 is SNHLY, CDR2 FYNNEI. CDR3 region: CASSASLTGSEETQYF.